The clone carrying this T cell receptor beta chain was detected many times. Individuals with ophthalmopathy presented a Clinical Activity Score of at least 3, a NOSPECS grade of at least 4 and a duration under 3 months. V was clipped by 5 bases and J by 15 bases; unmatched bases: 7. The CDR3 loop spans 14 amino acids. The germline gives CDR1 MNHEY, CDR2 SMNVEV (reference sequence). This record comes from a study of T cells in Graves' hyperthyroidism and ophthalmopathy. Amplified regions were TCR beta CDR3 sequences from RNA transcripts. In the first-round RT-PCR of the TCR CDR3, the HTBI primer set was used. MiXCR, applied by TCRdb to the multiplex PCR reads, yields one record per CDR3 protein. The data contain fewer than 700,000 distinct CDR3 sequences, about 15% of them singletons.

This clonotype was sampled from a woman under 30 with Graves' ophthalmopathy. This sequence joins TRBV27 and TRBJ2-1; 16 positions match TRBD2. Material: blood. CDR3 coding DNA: TGTGCCAGCAGTATGGGGACTAGCGGGAGGGCCCTGTTCTTC. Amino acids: CASSMGTSGRALFF.